This T cell receptor (beta chain) was identified during a study of CD8 T cells in ankylosing spondylitis. V trimming: 1 base; J trimming: 0 bases; junction bases outside the gene matches: 4. The CDR3 sequence is 15 residues long. Germline V gene sequence: CDR1 DFQATT, CDR2 SNEGSKA (reference sequence). This clonotype was detected a few times. Its antigen is still unknown. Findings and limits, study-wide: Earlier authors reported some of these motif variants in reactive arthritis synovial fluid and blood. Among TCR beta sequences, a motif of under ten highly homologous variants appeared characteristic of ankylosing spondylitis blood.

A quantitative 5'-RACE method, one with molecular barcodes, was used to make TCR beta libraries. A single record per CDR3 protein comes from TCRdb applying MiXCR to the 5' RACE reads. The sample contains approximately 500,000 distinct CDR3 sequences, over 9.5% of which appear only once. Sequencing used blood, either unsorted or a sorted T cell fraction (not recorded which). This TCR was sampled from a male donor with ankylosing spondylitis. This sequence joins TRBV20-1 and TRBJ2-7; 9 bases map to TRBD2. As DNA, the CDR3 is TGCAGTGCTAGAGTGGTTAGCGGGAGCTCCTACGAGCAGTACTTC. Its translation is CSARVVSGSSYEQYF.